This is a list of T cell receptor beta chains from one sample in a study of blood T cell repertoires in COVID-19. The assay was immunoSEQ multiplex PCR, and TCRdb's table has in-frame clones only and misses some. The sample carries approximately 210,000 clones, roughly nine tenths recorded once. Specimen: peripheral blood. The receptors shown here come from a woman in her seventies with acute or convalescent COVID-19. The CDR3 runs from the conserved cysteine through the conserved F or W. A D gene is named only where the DNA matches it firmly. Some rows have no size entry. The others give once, few or many, or a class for an expanded clone.

TRBD2	-	TRBJ2-1	TRBV3-1/TRBV3-2	TGTGCCAGCAGCCCAACCCTAGCGGGAGGGCCCAATGAGCAGTTCTTC	CASSPTLAGGPNEQFF
-	-	TRBJ2-1	TRBV2	TGTGCCAGCAGTGAAACTCAGGGATGGGTAGGCAATGAGCAGTTCTTC	CASSETQGWVGNEQFF
-	-	TRBJ2-7	TRBV27	TGTGCCAGCAGTTTTCGTGGGCAGGGCTCCTACGAGCAGTACTTC	CASSFRGQGSYEQYF
TRBD2	-	TRBJ2-7	TRBV27	TGTGCCAGCAGTCCTTTAGCGGGAGGGCCCTACGAGCAGTACTTC	CASSPLAGGPYEQYF
TRBD2	-	TRBJ2-2	TRBV11-2	TGTGCCAGCGTCCTAGGTAGCGGGACGAACACCGGGGAGCTGTTTTTT	CASVLGSGTNTGELFF
-	-	TRBJ2-7	TRBV27	TGTGCCAGCGGTCCAAACACCCCAGGGGGGAACTACGAGCAGTACTTC	CASGPNTPGGNYEQYF
-	few	TRBJ2-5	TRBV20-1	TGCAGTGCACGGACTGGGGAGACCCAGTACTTC	CSARTGETQYF
TRBD2	-	TRBJ2-7	TRBV3-1/TRBV3-2	TGTGCCAGCAGTCTAGCGGGAGTGTACGAGCAGTACTTC	CASSLAGVYEQYF
-	-	TRBJ1-2	TRBV7-9	TGTGCCAGCAGCTTAGCAGGACTTAACTATGGCTACACCTTC	CASSLAGLNYGYTF
-	-	TRBJ1-1	TRBV12-3/TRBV12-4	TGTGCCAGCAGTTTACAGTGGAACACTGAAGCTTTCTTT	CASSLQWNTEAFF
-	-	TRBJ2-3	TRBV19	TGTGCCAGTAGTATAGGGGTCCGGGGTACGCAGTATTTT	CASSIGVRGTQYF
-	-	TRBJ1-1	TRBV5-1	TGCGCCAGCAGCTTGAGAGAGGGATTGGGAACTGAAGCTTTCTTT	CASSLREGLGTEAFF
-	-	TRBJ2-7	TRBV5-1	TGCGCCAGCAGCTCGGACTTTTACGAGCAGTACTTC	CASSSDFYEQYF
-	-	TRBJ2-6	TRBV19	TGTGCCAGTACTGCACTAGTGGCTGGGGCCAACGTCCTGACTTTC	CASTALVAGANVLTF
TRBD2	-	TRBJ2-1	TRBV11-2	TGTGCCAGCAGCCCGGGACTAGCGGGGTGGGGCTCCTACAATGAGCAGTTCTTC	CASSPGLAGWGSYNEQFF
-	-	TRBJ2-5	TRBV18	TGTGCCAGCTCACCCCCCCTTGGGACTGCAGAGACCCAGTACTTC	CASSPPLGTAETQYF
TRBD1	-	TRBJ2-1	TRBV13	TGTGCCAGCAGCATCCGGGACAGCCCACGCCGTAACCTTATGAATGAGCAGTTCTTC	CASSIRDSPRRNLMNEQFF
TRBD1	-	TRBJ1-1	TRBV27	TGTGCCAGCAGACGACAGGGTTACACTGAAGCTTTCTTT	CASRRQGYTEAFF
-	-	TRBJ2-3	TRBV7-2	TGTGCCAGCAGCTTAACTAGGCTGGGAGATACGCAGTATTTT	CASSLTRLGDTQYF
-	-	TRBJ2-7	TRBV9	TGTGCCAGCAGCGTAGCTGCGGCGGGGAACTACGAGCAGTACTTC	CASSVAAAGNYEQYF
-	-	TRBJ2-5	TRBV3-1/TRBV3-2	TGTGCCAGCAGCTACGGGATTATCGAAGAGACCCAGTACTTC	CASSYGIIEETQYF
TRBD1	-	TRBJ2-7	TRBV28	TGTGCCAGCAGCGCCAGGGGGCCCCTCTTATACGAGCAGTACTTC	CASSARGPLLYEQYF
-	-	TRBJ1-5	TRBV11-2	TGTGCCAGCAGCTTAGACGGCAGTTCGCGGAATCAGCCCCAGCATTTT	CASSLDGSSRNQPQHF
-	few	TRBJ1-3	TRBV19	TGTGCCTCCGAGGGAACCGGAAACACCATATATTTT	CASEGTGNTIYF
-	-	TRBJ1-5	TRBV18	TGTGCCAGCTCATCCTTAACAGATCTGCCCCAGCATTTT	CASSSLTDLPQHF
TRBD2	few	TRBJ2-2	TRBV27	TGTGCCAGCAGTATTGCCGGGACTAGTGCCGGGGAGCTGTTTTTT	CASSIAGTSAGELFF
-	-	TRBJ1-2	TRBV20-1	TGCAGTGCTAGTGCCAGTCCTAACTATGGCTACACCTTC	CSASASPNYGYTF
-	-	TRBJ1-3	TRBV5-8	TGTGCCAGCACAAGACGGACAGTTGGAAACACCATATATTTT	CASTRRTVGNTIYF
-	-	TRBJ1-2	TRBV14	TGTGCCAGCAGCCAAGATATCAGGGGCTATGGCTACACCTTC	CASSQDIRGYGYTF
-	-	TRBJ2-1	TRBV27	TGTGCCAGCAGTAAAATGCGGGTGCAGTTCTTC	CASSKMRVQFF
-	-	TRBJ1-1	TRBV9	TGTGCCAGCAGCGTACAGGGAATGACTGAAGCTTTCTTT	CASSVQGMTEAFF
TRBD1	few	TRBJ2-5	TRBV7-9	TGTGCCAGCAGCTTGTCAAGGACAGGGCAGGAGACCCAGTACTTC	CASSLSRTGQETQYF
TRBD1	-	TRBJ1-2	TRBV24-1	TGTGCCACCAGTGATTCGAACCGGGACAGATACGCCAACGGCTACACCTTC	CATSDSNRDRYANGYTF
TRBD1	-	TRBJ2-1	TRBV25-1	TGTGCCAGCAGTGAATCCGGGACAGGGAAAAATGAGCAGTTCTTC	CASSESGTGKNEQFF
TRBD2	-	TRBJ2-1	TRBV5-1	TGCGCCAGCAGCTTGGCCGGAGCGGGGACCAGCTATGAGCAGTTCTTC	CASSLAGAGTSYEQFF
-	-	TRBJ2-1	TRBV4-3	TGCGCCAGCAGCCAACAGACTGGAGTGTGGCAGTTCTTC	CASSQQTGVWQFF
TRBD1	-	TRBJ2-1	TRBV2	TGTGCCAAGAGGACAGGGTTATACAATGAGCAGTTCTTC	CAKRTGLYNEQFF
-	-	TRBJ1-4	TRBV3-1/TRBV3-2	TGTGCCAGCAGCACAAGAACAGGGAGGGTTGAAAAACTGTTTTTT	CASSTRTGRVEKLFF
-	-	TRBJ2-4	TRBV6-2/TRBV6-3	TGTGCCAGCAGTTGGCCAATATCAAACATTCAGTACTTC	CASSWPISNIQYF
-	-	TRBJ1-2	TRBV5-4	TGTGCCAGCAGCTTCAGACAGGACTCTCCCAAAGGCTACACCTTC	CASSFRQDSPKGYTF
TRBD1	once	TRBJ2-1	TRBV19	TGTGCCAGTAGTATTAGGACAGGCGCGAACAATGAGCAGTTCTTC	CASSIRTGANNEQFF
-	-	TRBJ1-2	TRBV20-1	TGCAGTGCTAGTGAGGCCTATGGCTACACCTTC	CSASEAYGYTF
TRBD1	-	TRBJ1-4	TRBV5-4	TGTGCCAGCAGCATCCGGGACAGGGACGAGGGTAATGAAAAACTGTTTTTT	CASSIRDRDEGNEKLFF
-	-	TRBJ2-7	TRBV3-1/TRBV3-2	TGTGCCAGCAGCCAAGTAGGGACTTTGGCCTACGAGCAGTACTTC	CASSQVGTLAYEQYF
TRBD2	-	TRBJ2-7	TRBV7-9	TGTGCCAGCAGCTTGGGTAGCGGGAGTCAGTACTTC	CASSLGSGSQYF
-	few	TRBJ1-1	TRBV2	TGTGCCAGCAGGGTAGGACAGAACACTGAAGCTTTCTTT	CASRVGQNTEAFF
TRBD1	-	TRBJ1-6	TRBV4-1	TGCGCCAGCAGCCTCAGACAGGGATTAGGGTCACCCCTCCACTTT	CASSLRQGLGSPLHF